The source of this T cell receptor beta chain is a study of blood T cell repertoires in COVID-19 (dated by TCRdb to about 2020). General notes on the study: The collaborator samples originated in the United States, Italy and Spain and spanned the acute and convalescent phases of COVID-19. The prospective study material was composed of cDNA or gDNA derived from T cells, B-cell-depleted T cells, or PBMCs. Deeply sampled blood TCRbeta repertoires from subjects exposed to, actively infected with, or recovered from COVID-19 were included in the dataset. The repertoires were made available in a free public database intended to serve as a resource for research on the immune response to SARS-CoV-2. Samples came from the ongoing ImmuneRACE study (first 160 participants) plus 1,254 subjects from 6 global collaborators. Nearly every sample came with metadata listing a de-identified subject ID, COVID-19 status, age in years and sex. HLA class I and class II types, where available, came from metadata supplied by the sample provider rather than from assay-based typing.

As regards this clone: Its binding antigen is unknown. Per-base qualities were not stored, and no clone one base away is much larger.

At one collaborating source in Seattle, patients were enrolled during active infection and were followed longitudinally through the course of disease. Each collaborating institution followed its own protocols to collect whole blood in K2EDTA tubes. For TCRbeta analysis, collaborator samples were shipped as frozen whole blood, as isolated PBMCs, or as DNA extracted from either sample type. The immunoSEQ Assay, a bias-controlled multiplex PCR, was used to amplify TCRbeta CDR3 regions from genomic DNA. The authors processed their data as follows. The number of nucleated cells in each sample was estimated from the amplification of reference gene primers within the assay. To quantify the absolute abundance of each unique TCRbeta CDR3 rearrangement, sequence reads were collapsed and filtered. For each sample, productive Simpson clonality was calculated as the square root of Simpson's diversity index across productive rearrangements. This immuneACCESS table, as held by TCRdb, lists in-frame sequences with V and J called but not all clones. Of the missing ones, under half trace to an unresolved V gene in checked studies; the others have no known cause. V and J calls plus clone size are reproduced from that table; the DNA served to infer D and trimming. Here the sample has 270,000 or so clones; about four fifths occur a single time. The ten largest make up more than 1.4% of the sample.

General study outcomes and caveats: Clinical and demographic metadata were provided uncurated, with the amount varying by source and participant.

From cysteine to phenylalanine, the CDR3 is 16 amino acids long. Left in the record is the CDR3 DNA by itself, 48 bases read in frame from the first base. The germline V gene provides CDR1 SGHAT and CDR2 FQNNGV. Germline trimming: 4 bases from V, 4 bases from J; junction bases outside gene matches: 9. The chain is assembled from TRBV11-2 and TRBJ1-3, with 8 bases in between that match TRBD1. The sequence derives from a human donor with COVID-19, enrolled during active disease. The donor label of this sample is uncertain. Source material: peripheral blood. The DNA sequence is as follows: TGTGCCAGCAGCTCATCCTCAGGACAGGGCGGAAACACCATATATTTT. Protein translation: CASSSSSGQGGNTIYF.